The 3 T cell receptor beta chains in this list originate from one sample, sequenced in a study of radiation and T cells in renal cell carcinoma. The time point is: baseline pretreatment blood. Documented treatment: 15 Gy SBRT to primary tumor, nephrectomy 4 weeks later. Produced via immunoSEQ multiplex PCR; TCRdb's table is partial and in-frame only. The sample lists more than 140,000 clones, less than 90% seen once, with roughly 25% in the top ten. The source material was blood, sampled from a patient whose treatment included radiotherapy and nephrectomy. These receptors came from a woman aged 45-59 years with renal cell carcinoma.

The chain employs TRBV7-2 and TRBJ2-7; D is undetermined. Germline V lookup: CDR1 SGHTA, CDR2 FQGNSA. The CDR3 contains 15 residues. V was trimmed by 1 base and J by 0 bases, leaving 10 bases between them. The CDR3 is CASSLVIGPSYEQYF. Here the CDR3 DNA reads TGTGCCAGCAGCTTAGTGATCGGGCCCTCCTACGAGCAGTACTTC.

CDR3 in amino acids: CASSQGGGSNQPQHF. The CDR3 DNA is TGTGCCAGCAGTCAAGGAGGGGGTAGCAATCAGCCCCAGCATTTT. The chain recombines TRBV6-5 with TRBJ1-5, with D tentatively TRBD1 (6 bases). This CDR3 contains 15 residues. The germline gives CDR1 MNHEY, CDR2 SVGAGI. Trimming took 5 bases from V and 0 from J, leaving 11 bases between them.

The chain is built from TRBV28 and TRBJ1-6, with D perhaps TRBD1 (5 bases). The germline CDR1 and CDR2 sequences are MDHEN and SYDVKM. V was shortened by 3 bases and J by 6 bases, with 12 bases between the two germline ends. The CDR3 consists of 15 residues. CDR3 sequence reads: CASSFPPGTNSPLHF. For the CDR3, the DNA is TGTGCCAGCAGTTTCCCGCCGGGGACTAATTCACCCCTCCACTTT.